These T cell receptor beta chains were read from a single sample in a study of cytomegalovirus exposure and HLA in healthy donors. Some clones are missing from TCRdb's copy, which holds only in-frame ones; the method was immunoSEQ multiplex PCR. The sample comprises about 120,000 clones, roughly 9% of which are singletons, and about 6% rests with the top ten. The sequenced sample was PBMCs. The receptors derive from a woman in her 40s in good health and CMV-seropositive. The CDR3 runs from the conserved cysteine through the conserved F or W. Each record gives: CDR3 length, V gene, D gene, J gene, clone size, CDR3 DNA, CDR3 protein. A D gene is named only where the DNA matches it firmly. Only part of the rows carry a size: once, few, many, or a class if the clone is expanded.

14	TRBV5-1	.	TRBJ1-1	.	TGCGCCAGCAGCTGGTCACCCGGGGACACTGAAGCTTTCTTT	CASSWSPGDTEAFF
13	TRBV30	.	TRBJ1-5	few	TGTGCCTGGAGGGGGCCAGGCGATCAGCCCCAGCATTTT	CAWRGPGDQPQHF
14	TRBV19	TRBD1	TRBJ1-2	few	TGTGCCAGTAGTACCCGACAGGGGGCTTATGGCTACACCTTC	CASSTRQGAYGYTF
11	TRBV14	.	TRBJ2-7	.	TGTGCCAGCAGCCAACCTCGGGAGCAGTACTTC	CASSQPREQYF
13	TRBV5-6	TRBD1	TRBJ2-7	.	TGTGCCAGCAGCGACAGGGTAACCTACGAGCAGTACTTC	CASSDRVTYEQYF
14	TRBV6-4	TRBD2	TRBJ2-3	few	TGTGCCAGCAGTGTAGCGGGGGGAGCGGATACGCAGTATTTT	CASSVAGGADTQYF
16	TRBV2	TRBD1	TRBJ2-3	.	TGTGCCAGCAGTTTCACCGGGACAGGGGGATCAGATGCGCAGTATTTT	CASSFTGTGGSDAQYF
12	TRBV5-8	.	TRBJ1-1	few	TGTGCCAGCAGCTTGCCGTACACTGAAGCTTTCTTT	CASSLPYTEAFF
15	TRBV6-5	.	TRBJ1-3	.	TGTGCCAGCAGACCTATCAGGGTGTCAGGAAACACCATATATTTT	CASRPIRVSGNTIYF
14	TRBV30	TRBD1	TRBJ2-7	few	TGTGCCTGGAGTGTAGGGCAGGGGGTGTACGAGCAGTACTTC	CAWSVGQGVYEQYF
13	TRBV2	.	TRBJ1-4	few	TGTGCCAGCAGTGAAGGGCTAGGTGAAAAACTGTTTTTT	CASSEGLGEKLFF
16	TRBV2	TRBD1	TRBJ1-3	few	TGTGCCAGCAGGCAGACGGGACAGGGGTTAAGAAACACCATATATTTT	CASRQTGQGLRNTIYF
15	TRBV2	TRBD1	TRBJ2-7	.	TGTGCCAGCATGGGTCAGGGGGTTAGCTCCTACGAGCAGTACTTC	CASMGQGVSSYEQYF
14	TRBV11-2	TRBD1	TRBJ1-3	many	TGTGCCAGCAGCCTGGACAGGGCTGGAAACACCATATATTTT	CASSLDRAGNTIYF
15	TRBV5-1	.	TRBJ1-1	.	TGCGCCAGCAGCTCGAACGAGGGGGTGAGCACTGAAGCTTTCTTT	CASSSNEGVSTEAFF
13	TRBV5-1	TRBD1	TRBJ2-1	.	TGCGCCAGCAGCCGGGACAGGGCAACAGATAAGTTCTTC	CASSRDRATDKFF
13	TRBV28	.	TRBJ2-5	few	TGTGCCAGCAGTTCAGGACAGACGGAGACCCAGTACTTC	CASSSGQTETQYF
16	TRBV7-3	TRBD2	TRBJ2-1	.	TGTGCCAGCAGCTTCGGGACTAGCGGGGGGTACAATGAGCAGTTCTTC	CASSFGTSGGYNEQFF
17	TRBV7-2	.	TRBJ2-2	.	TGTGCCAGCAGCTTATCAGGAAGTTCTCTCAACACCGGGGAGCTGTTTTTT	CASSLSGSSLNTGELFF
13	TRBV6-6	TRBD1	TRBJ1-2	.	TGTGCCAGCAGTAAAGGACAGGTTGATGGCTACACCTTC	CASSKGQVDGYTF
16	TRBV28	TRBD1	TRBJ2-7	few	TGTGCCAGCACCCTCCTTCCGGGACAGGGAACCTACGAGCAGTACTTC	CASTLLPGQGTYEQYF
18	TRBV4-1	TRBD2	TRBJ2-3	.	TGCGCCAGCAGCCGCGGGACTAGCGGGGGGGCGCGCACAGATACGCAGTATTTT	CASSRGTSGGARTDTQYF
14	TRBV28	.	TRBJ1-1	.	TGTGCCAGCAGTTCGACAGGCGGCCGCACTGAAGCTTTCTTT	CASSSTGGRTEAFF
13	TRBV28	.	TRBJ1-4	few	TGTGCCAGCGGGGAACAGGGTCCCTTGGTTCTGTTTTTT	CASGEQGPLVLFF
14	TRBV27	.	TRBJ2-3	.	TGTGCCAGCAGTTTAAGAGCGAGCACAGATACGCAGTATTTT	CASSLRASTDTQYF
12	TRBV6-1	.	TRBJ1-2	few	TGTGCCAGCAGTGGCGGGAGCTATGGCTACACCTTC	CASSGGSYGYTF
16	TRBV10-1	.	TRBJ1-5	.	TGCGCCAGCAGTGAAGGGTCCCCGGGAGGCAATCAGCCCCAGCATTTT	CASSEGSPGGNQPQHF
17	TRBV18	TRBD1	TRBJ1-1	.	TGTGCCAGCTCTCCAAGGCTACAGGGGGAGTTCCCCACTGAAGCTTTCTTT	CASSPRLQGEFPTEAFF
14	TRBV7-3	.	TRBJ2-2	few	TGTGCCAGCAGCTTAGAGCCGAACACCGGGGAGCTGTTTTTT	CASSLEPNTGELFF